This is a list of T cell receptor beta chains from one sample in a study of metastatic and nonmetastatic thyroid tumors. TCRdb recomputed clones from the PCR reads via MiXCR. The sample records 17,000 or so clones, 27% being singletons. The specimen was adjacent normal tissue. The receptors derive from a female donor with papillary thyroid cancer or a benign thyroid nodule (not recorded which). Some clones in this sample may be carry-over from other donors' samples. The CDR3 runs from the conserved cysteine through the conserved F or W. D genes are given only for firm matches. Only part of the rows carry a size: once, few, many, or a class if the clone is expanded.

>TRBV6-1|TRBJ2-1|few|NA
CASRTVTYNEQFF
TGTGCCAGCAGAACGGTCACCTACAATGAGCAGTTCTTC
>TRBV27|TRBJ2-7|NA|NA
CASSPSYEQYF
TGTGCCAGCAGTCCCTCGTACGAGCAGTACTTC
>TRBV7-2|TRBJ1-1|NA|NA
CASILELAWTEAFF
TGTGCCAGCATCTTAGAGCTTGCCTGGACAGAAGCTTTCTTT
>TRBV12-3/TRBV12-4|TRBJ2-5|few|TRBD1
CASSSHRQGVETQYF
TGTGCCAGCAGTTCCCATAGACAGGGCGTAGAGACCCAGTACTTC
>TRBV27|TRBJ2-5|many|NA
CASSRRRALETQYF
TGTGCCAGCAGTCGTCGGAGGGCCCTAGAGACCCAGTACTTC
>TRBV11-2|TRBJ2-7|few|NA
CASSLDEGRNIGQYF
TGTGCCAGCAGCTTAGACGAGGGGCGCAATATTGGGCAGTACTTC
>TRBV11-3|TRBJ2-7|few|TRBD1
CASSLEGTEAYEQYF
TGTGCCAGCAGCTTAGAGGGGACAGAAGCCTACGAGCAGTACTTC
>TRBV6-1|TRBJ2-2|many|TRBD2
CASSHKGLAGTGELFF
TGTGCCAGCAGTCACAAAGGACTAGCGGGCACCGGGGAGCTGTTTTTT
>TRBV12-3/TRBV12-4|TRBJ2-1|few|NA
CASSLRDGNEQFF
TGTGCCAGCAGTTTGAGGGACGGCAATGAGCAGTTCTTC
>TRBV4-2|TRBJ2-3|NA|NA
CASSLREGALAPDTQYF
TGTGCCAGCAGCCTACGGGAGGGGGCCCTGGCTCCCGATACGCAGTATTTT
>TRBV28|TRBJ2-1|NA|TRBD2
CASRLAGRNNEQFF
TGTGCCAGCAGACTAGCGGGAAGGAACAATGAGCAGTTCTTC
>TRBV11-2|TRBJ2-7|NA|NA
CASSLGRTYEQYF
TGTGCCAGCAGCTTGGGCCGGACCTACGAGCAGTACTTC
>TRBV20-1|TRBJ1-4|NA|NA
CSAREQGLEKLFF
TGCAGTGCTAGAGAGCAGGGGTTAGAAAAACTGTTTTTT
>TRBV7-9|TRBJ1-1|few|NA
CASSLTGGSGTEAFF
TGTGCCAGCAGCTTAACCGGGGGATCGGGGACTGAAGCTTTCTTT
>TRBV6-4|TRBJ2-1|NA|NA
CASREDGGSYNEQIF
TGTGCCAGCAGAGAAGATGGGGGCTCCTACAATGAGCAGATCTTC
>TRBV5-1|TRBJ2-1|NA|NA
CASRTEQVARCDEQFF
TGCGCCAGCAGAACCGAACAGGTTGCCAGGTGCGATGAGCAGTTCTTC
>TRBV6-4|TRBJ1-5|few|TRBD1
CASSYGQGFQPQHF
TGTGCCAGCAGTTACGGACAGGGTTTTCAGCCCCAGCATTTT
>TRBV6-1|TRBJ1-1|NA|NA
CASTNRPRTEAFF
TGTGCCAGCACAAACAGGCCCAGGACTGAAGCTTTCTTT
>TRBV27|TRBJ2-5|few|TRBD2
CASSLSLAGVPSTQYF
TGTGCCAGCAGTTTATCGTTAGCGGGAGTACCGAGCACCCAGTACTTC
>TRBV14|TRBJ2-2|few|TRBD2
CASSQVGTSATGELFF
TGTGCCAGCAGCCAAGTTGGGACTAGCGCCACCGGGGAGCTGTTTTTT
>TRBV6-1|TRBJ2-1|few|TRBD2
CASRTGLAGQFF
TGTGCCAGCAGGACCGGACTAGCAGGGCAGTTCTTC
>TRBV19|TRBJ1-2|NA|NA
CASSTTLTQGAYGYTF
TGTGCCAGTAGTACAACCCTGACGCAAGGGGCCTATGGCTACACCTTC
>TRBV28|TRBJ2-1|NA|TRBD1
CASSWTGVGHEQFF
TGTGCCAGCAGTTGGACAGGGGTTGGACATGAGCAGTTCTTC
>TRBV5-1|TRBJ2-7|large|NA
CASSLVASSYEQYF
TGCGCCAGCAGCTTGGTTGCTTCCTCCTACGAGCAGTACTTC
>TRBV11-3|TRBJ1-3|few|NA
CASSLDSKAGNTIYF
TGTGCCAGCAGCTTAGATTCGAAAGCCGGAAACACCATATATTTT
>TRBV6-4|TRBJ2-1|many|NA
CASSEQPSSYNEQFF
TGTGCCAGCAGTGAGCAGCCGAGCTCCTACAATGAGCAGTTCTTC
>TRBV15|TRBJ1-2|medium-sized|TRBD1
CATSIGQGARYGYTF
TGTGCCACCAGCATAGGACAGGGGGCGCGATATGGCTACACCTTC
>TRBV12-3/TRBV12-4|TRBJ2-2|many|TRBD2
CASSPAGAGELFF
TGTGCCAGCAGTCCGGCGGGGGCCGGGGAGCTGTTTTTT
>TRBV20-1|TRBJ1-2|NA|NA
CSARSWDTLLGGYTF
TGCAGTGCTAGGTCGTGGGACACACTGCTTGGTGGCTACACCTTC
>TRBV12-3/TRBV12-4|TRBJ1-1|NA|TRBD1
CASSPGTEMNTEAFF
TGTGCCAGCAGTCCGGGGACAGAAATGAACACTGAAGCTTTCTTT
>TRBV7-9|TRBJ2-1|NA|NA
CASSAQSSYNEQFF
TGTGCCAGCAGCGCGCAGAGCTCCTACAATGAGCAGTTCTTC
>TRBV11-2|TRBJ2-4|NA|NA
CASSSYRGENIQYF
TGTGCCAGCAGCTCGTACCGGGGAGAAAACATTCAGTACTTC
>TRBV19|TRBJ2-7|NA|TRBD1
CASSIDGQGRSYEQYF
TGTGCCAGTAGTATAGATGGACAGGGAAGGTCCTACGAGCAGTACTTC
>TRBV5-1|TRBJ2-5|NA|NA
CATTSTVGGETQYF
TGCGCCACCACGTCTACAGTCGGAGGGGAGACCCAGTACTTC
>TRBV6-1|TRBJ1-2|few|NA
CAIGGTNYGYTF
TGTGCCATCGGGGGAACTAACTATGGCTACACCTTC
>TRBV27|TRBJ2-5|NA|NA
CASSLGSRAGETQYF
TGTGCCAGCAGTTTAGGGAGCCGGGCTGGAGAGACCCAGTACTTC
>TRBV6-2/TRBV6-3|TRBJ1-2|few|NA
CASSYPTAGAVAGYTF
TGTGCCAGCAGTTACCCCACTGCGGGGGCCGTGGCTGGCTACACCTTC
>TRBV9|TRBJ2-2|NA|NA
CASSVESGNTGELFF
TGTGCCAGCAGCGTAGAGTCAGGGAACACCGGGGAGCTGTTTTTT
>TRBV9|TRBJ1-1|NA|TRBD1
CASSVPGQGDTEAFF
TGTGCCAGCAGCGTTCCGGGACAGGGGGACACTGAAGCTTTCTTT
>TRBV11-3|TRBJ2-1|NA|TRBD2
CASSSSQREPPNEQFF
TGTGCCAGCAGCTCTTCTCAGCGGGAGCCTCCGAATGAGCAGTTCTTC
>TRBV4-1|TRBJ2-1|NA|TRBD2
CASSQGSGTSSYNEQFF
TGCGCCAGCAGCCAAGGGTCGGGGACTAGCTCCTACAATGAGCAGTTCTTC
>TRBV19|TRBJ2-7|NA|NA
CASSFGGMNEQYF
TGTGCCAGTAGTTTCGGGGGAATGAACGAGCAGTACTTC
>TRBV24-1|TRBJ2-1|few|NA
CATRGPGTEQFF
TGTGCCACCAGGGGCCCAGGGACTGAGCAGTTCTTC
>TRBV6-5|TRBJ2-1|few|TRBD2
CAGSYSIREGEQFF
TGTGCCGGCAGTTACTCGATCCGGGAGGGTGAGCAGTTCTTC
>TRBV11-3|TRBJ2-1|large|NA
CASSLVPDEQFF
TGTGCCAGCAGCTTAGTCCCCGATGAGCAGTTCTTC
>TRBV11-1|TRBJ1-2|few|TRBD1
CASSSSFGQGGTYGYTF
TGTGCCAGCAGCTCTTCTTTTGGACAGGGAGGAACCTATGGCTACACCTTC